This T cell receptor (beta chain) came from a study of post-analysis software for immune sequencing data. Study-wide points: TRBV segments more frequent in patients than in controls numbered roughly 5 and included TRBV5-6, TRBV5-1 and TRBV20-1.

In regard to this clonotype: Its specificity is not known.

The CDR3 is 14 amino acids. V gave up 8 bases and J gave up 6 bases; unmatched junction bases: 4. Germline loops: CDR1 MDHEN, CDR2 SYDVKM. Unique molecular identifiers were present in the TCR beta cDNA libraries. From around 0.96 to 9.9 million T cells, roughly 530,000 cDNA molecules were obtained. One entry per CDR3 protein results from TCRdb running MiXCR on the PCR reads. The data hold about 500,000 distinct CDR3 sequences, with around 40% observed a single time. The chain employs TRBV28 and TRBJ2-3; the match to TRBD2 covers 14 bases. The sequencing sample was made of blood. The clonotype comes from a girl between 10 and 17 years old with multiple sclerosis. This chain's CDR3 is CASRLAGGWDTQYF. The CDR3 nucleotides are TGTGCCAGCCGACTAGCGGGAGGGTGGGATACGCAGTATTTT. The complete variable domain, with remaining parts taken from reference TRBV28 and TRBJ2-3, reads DVKVTQSSRYLVKRTGEKVFLECVQDMDHENMFWYRQDPGLGLRLIYFSYDVKMKEKGDIPEGYSVSREKKERFSLILESASTNQTSMYLCASRLAGGWDTQYFGPGTRLTVL.